Presented here are 20 T cell receptor beta chains from one specimen sequenced in a study of T cell responses to AZD1222 COVID-19 vaccine. Profiled with immunoSEQ multiplex PCR; TCRdb holds only in-frame clones, not every one. In the table there are roughly 140,000 clones, just over 90% of which are singletons. The starting material was peripheral blood, obtained 28 days after the second AZD1222 dose. These receptors originate from an adult who received the AZD1222 COVID-19 vaccine.

The chain links TRBV19 to TRBJ2-5; the D is unclear. The V and J ends lost 4 bases and 0 bases respectively, with 12 bases between them. The CDR3 covers 15 residues. Germline CDR1 LNHDA, CDR2 SQIVND (reference sequence). The CDR3 sequence is CASSTRRSYQETQYF. The CDR3 coding sequence is TGTGCCAGTAGTACGCGACGGTCGTACCAAGAGACCCAGTACTTC.

This clone showed up just once. V is TRBV15 and J is TRBJ2-7, with 8 bases lining up with TRBD1. The CDR3 spans 14 residues. Germline-derived CDR1 and CDR2 are LNHNV and YYDKDF (reference sequence). With V trimmed by 5 bases and J by 8 bases, 11 bases remained unmatched. The CDR3 protein is CATSPRPQGAKQYF. The CDR3 DNA reads TGTGCCACCAGCCCACGGCCTCAGGGGGCTAAGCAGTACTTC.

This chain connects TRBV5-8 to TRBJ2-3, with 15 bases aligning to TRBD2. This CDR3 region has 17 residues. Trimming took 5 bases from V and 5 from J; bases not matched to a gene: 9. Germline loops: CDR1 SGHTS, CDR2 YDEGEE. CDR3: CASSLRTSGGAGDTQYF. CDR3 DNA sequence: TGTGCCAGCAGTCTTCGGACTAGCGGGGGGGCAGGAGATACGCAGTATTTT.

This clone occurred once. CDR3 nucleotides: TGTGCCAGCGGGACAGGGTATGGCTACACCTTC. Protein: CASGTGYGYTF. The chain links TRBV2 to TRBJ1-2, with TRBD1 matching 9 bases. The CDR3 spans 11 residues. With 8 bases clipped from V and 5 bases from J, the junction kept 0 bases outside the gene matches. Germline assignment: CDR1 SNHLY and CDR2 FYNNEI. Full variable domain (missing parts from reference TRBV2 and TRBJ1-2): EPEVTQTPSHQVTQMGQEVILRCVPISNHLYFYWYRQILGQKVEFLVSFYNNEISEKSEIFDDQFSVERPDGSNFTLKIRSTKLEDSAMYFCASGTGYGYTFGSGTRLTVV.

This rearrangement joins TRBV12-5 to TRBJ1-2; a weak D match, TRBD1 (6 bases). The CDR3 has 14 residues. In germline, CDR1 is LGHNT, CDR2 FRNRAP. The V and J ends lost 4 bases and 4 bases respectively, with 13 bases between them. CDR3 DNA: TGTGCTAGTGGTTCGGGGGCGCCGGTCTATGGCTACACCTTC. Translation: CASGSGAPVYGYTF.

In DNA form, the CDR3 reads TGTGCCAGCAGCCAAGAACTGGGCGGGAGCGGTGAGCAGTACTTC. Translation gives CASSQELGGSGEQYF. The chain has TRBV3-1 (or the pseudogene TRBV3-2) and TRBJ2-7; TRBD2 agrees at 7 bases. CDR3 length: 15 amino acids. V trimming: 0 bases; J trimming: 7 bases; junction bases outside the gene matches: 9. Germline CDR1 reads LGHDT; CDR2 reads YNNKEL (reference sequence).

This clone was counted once. V gene TRBV7-8 combines with J gene TRBJ2-1; TRBD2 agrees at 10 bases. Germline CDR1 SGHVS, CDR2 FQNEAQ. Trimming took 0 bases from V and 0 from J; bases not matched to a gene: 14. The CDR3 loop spans 21 amino acids. In DNA form, the CDR3 reads TGTGCCAGCAGCTTAGCGAGGGGAGGGCTAGCGGGAGCTAGCTCCTACAATGAGCAGTTCTTC. It translates to CASSLARGGLAGASSYNEQFF.

V usage is TRBV3-1 (or the pseudogene TRBV3-2) and J usage is TRBJ2-7; D is unresolved. Germline CDR1 LGHDT, CDR2 YNNKEL (reference sequence). Deletions cut 5 bases from V and 4 bases from J, with 21 bases between. The CDR3 is 16 amino acids. The CDR3 here is CASSYSGLGPPYEQYF. CDR3 nucleotide sequence: TGTGCCAGCAGCTACTCCGGGTTAGGCCCCCCATACGAGCAGTACTTC.

This chain uses TRBV12-3 or TRBV12-4 with TRBJ2-5; 8 positions agree with TRBD2. The CDR3 has 13 amino acids. The V and J ends lost 6 bases and 2 bases, in that order; junction bases with no gene match: 2. This CDR3 is CASRAGVQETQYF. The CDR3 region has the DNA TGTGCCAGCAGAGCGGGGGTACAAGAGACCCAGTACTTC.

The gene calls are TRBV5-1 and TRBJ1-4, with a weak D call TRBD1 (6 bases). With 4 bases removed from V and 2 bases from J, the gap between germline ends came to 15 bases. The CDR3 sequence is 16 residues long. CDR1 is SGHRS and CDR2 is YFSETQ in the germline V gene. CDR3 protein: CASSPLGGGTNEKLFF. The CDR3 bases are TGCGCCAGCAGCCCCCTCGGGGGCGGGACTAATGAAAAACTGTTTTTT. Complete variable domain (other parts from reference TRBV5-1 and TRBJ1-4): KAGVTQTPRYLIKTRGQQVTLSCSPISGHRSVSWYQQTPGQGLQFLFEYFSETQRNKGNFPGRFSGRQFSNSRSEMNVSTLELGDSALYLCASSPLGGGTNEKLFFGSGTQLSVL.

The chain employs TRBV2 and TRBJ1-6; D perhaps matches TRBD1 (5 bases). With 4 bases removed from V and 8 bases from J, the gap between germline ends came to 12 bases. The length of the CDR3 is 14 residues. Germline CDR1 is SNHLY and CDR2 is FYNNEI. CDR3 nucleotide sequence: TGTGCCAGCAGTGTGGGGACGACGTATTCACCCCTCCACTTT. This encodes CASSVGTTYSPLHF.

The chain carries TRBV2 and TRBJ1-5; no reliable D call. V shed 7 bases and J shed 4 bases, with 14 bases lying between them. CDR1 and CDR2 (germline): SNHLY, FYNNEI. The CDR3 runs to 14 residues. The CDR3 DNA follows: TGTGCCAGCATTCCCACACCCGGAAATCAGCCCCAGCATTTT. Its translation is CASIPTPGNQPQHF.

Turning to this clone: The same CDR3 can be traced to other DNA sequences in this sample. The V call is TRBV12-3 or TRBV12-4, the J call TRBJ1-1; no clear D. The V and J ends lost 5 bases and 1 base respectively, with 8 bases between them. The CDR3 is 13 amino acids. CDR3 loop: CASSLGQNTEAFF. The CDR3 coding sequence is TGTGCCAGCAGTCTTGGGCAGAACACTGAAGCTTTCTTT.

The rearrangement links TRBV6-5 to TRBJ2-7; D tentatively fits TRBD1 or TRBD2 (5 bases each). V lost 6 bases and J lost 2, with 14 bases in between. CDR3 length equals 14 residues. The germline CDR1 and CDR2 sequences are MNHEY and SVGAGI. CDR3 loop: CASSRGSDTYEQYF. CDR3 DNA sequence: TGTGCCAGCAGCCGGGGCAGCGATACCTACGAGCAGTACTTC.

The chain recombines TRBV5-6 with TRBJ1-4; tentative D call: TRBD1 (6 bases). This CDR3 region has 16 residues. The ends were cut back, 4 bases at V and 7 bases at J, with 20 bases in the middle. The germline V gene encodes CDR1 SGHDT and CDR2 YYEEEE. In DNA form, the CDR3 reads TGTGCCAGCAGCCAGAGGGACATTGCCTTTGGTGAAAAACTGTTTTTT. It encodes CASSQRDIAFGEKLFF.

V and J are TRBV28 and TRBJ2-7; no clear D. The CDR3 spans 13 residues. The V gene's germline CDR1 is MDHEN and CDR2 SYDVKM. Trimming pared 2 bases from V and 0 bases from J, leaving 5 bases between. The CDR3 region has the DNA TGTGCCAGCAGTTTACCGGCCTCCTACGAGCAGTACTTC. As protein: CASSLPASYEQYF.

The V and J genes are TRBV18 and TRBJ2-3; 8 bases are a match to TRBD1. CDR3 length: 15 amino acids. Looked up from germline, CDR1 is KGHSH and CDR2 is LQKENI. The junction had 3 bases not matched to a gene; V was cut back by 3 bases and J by 1 base. CDR3 coding DNA: TGTGCCAGCTCACCGGGGACAGGCCGCACAGATACGCAGTATTTT. Protein: CASSPGTGRTDTQYF. Complete variable domain (other parts from reference TRBV18 and TRBJ2-3): NAGVMQNPRHLVRRRGQEARLRCSPMKGHSHVYWYRQLPEEGLKFMVYLQKENIIDESGMPKERFSAEFPKEGPSILRIQQVVRGDSAAYFCASSPGTGRTDTQYFGPGTRLTVL.

The chain couples TRBV2 to TRBJ1-4, with D uncertain. The CDR3 is made up of 12 amino acids. Germline CDR1 is SNHLY and CDR2 is FYNNEI. V lost 3 bases, J lost 10 bases, and 9 bases lay in between. CDR3 residues: CASSEDSVKLFF. The CDR3 nucleotides are TGTGCCAGCAGTGAGGATAGCGTAAAACTGTTTTTT. The full variable domain, rest sourced from reference TRBV2 and TRBJ1-4, is EPEVTQTPSHQVTQMGQEVILRCVPISNHLYFYWYRQILGQKVEFLVSFYNNEISEKSEIFDDQFSVERPDGSNFTLKIRSTKLEDSAMYFCASSEDSVKLFFGSGTQLSVL.

The chain uses TRBV27 and TRBJ1-6; D gene ambiguous. The CDR3 length is 17 residues. V shed 1 base and J shed 4 bases, with 14 bases lying between them. Germline-derived CDR1 and CDR2 are MNHEY and SMNVEV (reference sequence). CDR3 loop: CASSLLGGGEYNSPLHF. CDR3 nucleotide sequence: TGTGCCAGCAGTTTATTGGGCGGTGGAGAGTATAATTCACCCCTCCACTTT.

This chain uses TRBV27 with TRBJ2-2, with TRBD1 matching over 8 bases. The germline gives CDR1 MNHEY, CDR2 SMNVEV (reference sequence). The CDR3 contains 18 residues. After removal of 5 bases from V and 3 bases from J, the junction contained 14 bases not matched to a gene. CDR3 nucleotide sequence: TGTGCCAGCAGTACCAGATCCGGGACAGGTCACGACACCGGGGAGCTGTTTTTT. Translated, it gives CASSTRSGTGHDTGELFF.